These 32 T cell receptor beta chains originate from one sample sequenced in a study of blood T cell repertoires in COVID-19. This table comes from immunoSEQ multiplex PCR, and its TCRdb copy is limited to in-frame clones, with some not included. The sample gives about 260,000 clones, approximately 90% of which show up once; less than 3.5% is in the top ten. Specimen: PBMCs or T cells enriched from blood (not recorded which). The receptors shown here come from a man between 40 and 49 years old who had been exposed to COVID-19.

The chain combines TRBV12-3 or TRBV12-4 with TRBJ2-1; the D gene is possibly TRBD2 (6 bases). The CDR3 sequence is 13 residues long. The germline V and J ends were trimmed by 7 bases and 6 bases, with 13 bases remaining between them. The CDR3 is CASIREPGNEQFF. CDR3 nucleotide sequence: TGTGCCAGCATCCGGGAGCCCGGCAATGAGCAGTTCTTC.

J is TRBJ2-4 and V is TRBV2; 10 bases fit TRBD1. The CDR3 sequence is 17 residues long. J was trimmed by 2 bases and V by 8 bases; bases with no gene match: 12. Germline CDR1 reads SNHLY; CDR2 reads FYNNEI. The CDR3 is CASGRTGGDISKNIQYF. Here the CDR3 DNA reads TGTGCCAGCGGCAGGACAGGGGGGGACATTTCCAAAAACATTCAGTACTTC.

This chain joins TRBV9 and TRBJ2-2, with 7 bases lining up with TRBD1. V gave up 4 bases and J gave up 7 bases; unmatched junction bases: 10. CDR3 size: 15 residues. The V gene's germline CDR1 is SGDLS and CDR2 YYNGEE. The CDR3 here is CASSPGQQGFGELFF. The CDR3 bases are TGTGCCAGCAGCCCGGGACAGCAAGGCTTCGGGGAGCTGTTTTTT.

The rearrangement joins TRBV6-5 to TRBJ2-5; possibly TRBD1 for D (6 bases). This CDR3 has 14 amino acids. The V gene's germline CDR1 is MNHEY and CDR2 SVGAGI. V was trimmed by 6 bases and J by 6 bases, leaving 17 bases between them. In nucleotides, the CDR3 is TGTGCCAGCAGCCAAGACAGGTTAGGGAAGACCCAGTACTTC. Its protein product is CASSQDRLGKTQYF.

This clone was seen a single time. Relative to the germline gene, one junction end is altered; a read error may explain this. Additional DNA sequences in this sample encode the identical CDR3. The V call is TRBV7-3, the J call TRBJ2-3; 8 bases agree with TRBD2. The CDR3 loop spans 14 amino acids. Germline lookup yields CDR1 SGHTA and CDR2 FQGTGA. Here the CDR3 reads CASSLSGSRDTQYF. In DNA form, the CDR3 reads TGTGCCAGCAGCCTGAGCGGGAGCAGAGATACGCAGTATTTT.

This chain links TRBV6-5 with TRBJ1-2; TRBD1 aligns across 12 bases. Trimming took 6 bases from V and 6 from J; bases not matched to a gene: 5. Germline V gene sequence: CDR1 MNHEY, CDR2 SVGAGI. The CDR3 covers 14 residues. The chain's CDR3 is CASRPGTGGDGYTF. CDR3 bases: TGTGCCAGCAGACCCGGGACAGGGGGCGATGGCTACACCTTC.

The chain carries TRBV3-1 (or the pseudogene TRBV3-2) and TRBJ2-7; D may be TRBD2 (6 bases). Trimming shortened V by 4 bases and J by 6 bases, and 16 bases separated the two germline ends. This CDR3 spans 14 amino acids. The V gene's germline CDR1 is LGHDT and CDR2 YNNKEL (reference sequence). CDR3 coding DNA: TGTGCCAGCAGCCCAACCGGGACTTCTAGCGAGCAGTACTTC. It specifies CASSPTGTSSEQYF.

V and J are TRBV5-1 and TRBJ2-3; 9 bases are a match to TRBD1. CDR1 is SGHRS and CDR2 is YFSETQ in the germline V gene. CDR3 size: 14 residues. V shed 6 bases and J 5 bases; nucleotides not matched to a gene: 7. In nucleotides, the CDR3 is TGCGCCAGCACGCTGGGACAGGGAGGAGATACGCAGTATTTT. Its translation: CASTLGQGGDTQYF.

This chain joins TRBV7-9 and TRBJ2-2; TRBD1 is a possible D gene (5 bases). Trimming pared 5 bases from V and 3 bases from J, leaving 7 bases between. The CDR3 length is 13 residues. CDR1 is SEHNR, CDR2 FQNEAQ, per germline (reference sequence). The CDR3: CASSRQYTGELFF. CDR3 DNA: TGTGCCAGCAGCCGACAGTACACCGGGGAGCTGTTTTTT.

The chain employs TRBV30 and TRBJ2-7, with 8 bases matching TRBD1. CDR3 length equals 15 residues. CDR1 and CDR2 from the germline V gene are GTSNPN and SVGIG (reference sequence). V lost 0 bases to trimming and J lost 2 bases; unmatched junction nucleotides: 6. For the CDR3, the DNA is TGTGCCTGGAGTGTACGTCCGGGACAGGCCTACGAGCAGTACTTC. The encoded protein is CAWSVRPGQAYEQYF.

The chain recombines TRBV28 with TRBJ2-1, with TRBD2 identical over 10 bases. The CDR3 contains 16 residues. Unmatched junction bases numbered 3, after V lost 4 bases and J lost 0 bases. Germline V gene lookup returns CDR1 MDHEN and CDR2 SYDVKM. The CDR3 sequence is CASSSGLASSYNEQFF. CDR3 coding DNA: TGTGCCAGCAGTTCGGGACTAGCGAGCTCCTACAATGAGCAGTTCTTC.

The chain couples TRBV9 to TRBJ1-1, with no clear D. Germline V CDR1 and CDR2: SGDLS, YYNGEE. The CDR3 contains 15 residues. V lost 4 bases and J 5 bases, leaving 18 bases between the germline ends. The CDR3 is CASSFQTEGWTEAFF. CDR3 sequence (DNA): TGTGCCAGCAGCTTCCAGACTGAAGGATGGACTGAAGCTTTCTTT.

The chain combines TRBV28 with TRBJ1-1; D remains unclear. Germline V gene sequence: CDR1 MDHEN, CDR2 SYDVKM. The CDR3 extends over 12 amino acids. With 2 bases removed from V and 6 bases from J, the gap between germline ends came to 7 bases. Written as DNA, the CDR3 is TGTGCCAGCAGTTTAAGCCATCCTGAAGCTTTCTTT. It specifies CASSLSHPEAFF.

The J gene is TRBJ2-1, the V gene TRBV24-1; TRBD1 is a possible D gene (5 bases). Germline-derived CDR1 and CDR2 are KGHDR and SFDVKD. The CDR3 is 13 amino acids. Trimming removed 9 bases at V and 7 bases at J, with 15 bases between. CDR3 DNA sequence: TGTGCCACCTCCAGGGAATTTGGGAATGAGCAGTTCTTC. Translating it yields CATSREFGNEQFF.

The gene calls are TRBV3-1 (or the pseudogene TRBV3-2) and TRBJ2-2; 13 bases are shared with TRBD2. The V gene end was trimmed by 3 bases and the J gene end by 5 bases; junction bases not matched to a gene: 0. CDR1 is LGHDT and CDR2 is YNNKEL in the germline V gene (reference sequence). The CDR3 loop spans 15 amino acids. CDR3 sequence reads: CASSQGLAGTGELFF. CDR3 sequence (DNA): TGTGCCAGCAGCCAGGGACTAGCGGGAACCGGGGAGCTGTTTTTT.

J is TRBJ2-5 and V is TRBV3-1 (or the pseudogene TRBV3-2), with a weak D call TRBD2 (6 bases). Germline V gives CDR1 LGHDT, CDR2 YNNKEL (reference sequence). CDR3 length: 15 amino acids. With 1 base removed from V and 1 base from J, the gap between germline ends came to 10 bases. This CDR3 reads CASSQGGEVQETQYF. As DNA, the CDR3 is TGTGCCAGCAGCCAAGGAGGGGAGGTCCAAGAGACCCAGTACTTC.

The chain employs TRBV7-2 and TRBJ1-4; perhaps TRBD1 as D (5 bases). This CDR3 spans 14 amino acids. Germline V lookup: CDR1 SGHTA, CDR2 FQGNSA. Trimming took off 2 bases at V and 7 bases at J, with 11 bases between the two ends. The CDR3 coding sequence is TGTGCCAGCAGCTTAAGTCAGGGTAGTGAAAAACTGTTTTTT. It is translated as CASSLSQGSEKLFF.

This CDR3 reads CASSPFSGTGGSKNIQYF. As DNA, the CDR3 is TGTGCCAGCAGTCCCTTTTCCGGGACAGGGGGTTCCAAAAACATTCAGTACTTC. This chain joins TRBV2 and TRBJ2-4, with 11 bases identical to TRBD1. V dropped 5 bases and J dropped 2; count of bases not matched to a gene: 11. The CDR3 has 18 amino acids. Germline lookup yields CDR1 SNHLY and CDR2 FYNNEI.

The chain joins TRBV19 to TRBJ2-7; tentatively, D is TRBD1 (5 bases). This CDR3 region has 15 residues. Trimming took 5 bases from V and 2 from J, leaving 16 bases between them. Germline V lookup: CDR1 LNHDA, CDR2 SQIVND (reference sequence). CDR3 coding DNA: TGTGCCAGTAGTTGGGGCCACACAAACCCCTACGAGCAGTACTTC. This codes for CASSWGHTNPYEQYF.

V and J are TRBV11-2 and TRBJ1-4; D unresolved. V was trimmed by 6 bases and J by 11 bases, leaving 22 bases between them. This CDR3 is 15 amino acids long. The V gene's germline CDR1 is SGHAT and CDR2 FQNNGV. The CDR3 loop reads CASSRGGPNTPKLFF. The CDR3, as DNA: TGTGCCAGCAGTCGAGGCGGCCCGAATACTCCGAAACTGTTTTTT.

V and J are TRBV27 and TRBJ2-2, with 8 bases identical to TRBD2. V shed 2 bases, J shed 1 base, and the junction held 0 bases outside the gene matches. CDR1 is MNHEY and CDR2 is SMNVEV in the germline V gene (reference sequence). This CDR3 has 15 amino acids. As DNA, the CDR3 is TGTGCCAGCAGTTTACTAGCGGGGAACACCGGGGAGCTGTTTTTT. Amino acid sequence: CASSLLAGNTGELFF.

This chain links TRBV6-1 with TRBJ1-5, with D possibly being TRBD1 (5 bases). The V gene's germline CDR1 is MNHNS and CDR2 SASEGT. Deletions cut 2 bases from V and 4 bases from J, with 12 bases between. The CDR3 runs 15 residues. The CDR3 bases are TGTGCCAGCAGTGAACCCACAGGCTATAATCAGCCCCAGCATTTT. Residues: CASSEPTGYNQPQHF.

The chain uses TRBV28 and TRBJ2-1, with D possibly matching TRBD2 (5 bases). Looked up from germline, CDR1 is MDHEN and CDR2 is SYDVKM. V dropped 8 bases and J dropped 9 bases, with 17 bases sitting between them. The CDR3 consists of 13 residues. Here the CDR3 reads CASFPSGGGEQFF. The CDR3 DNA is TGTGCCAGCTTCCCAAGTGGCGGAGGTGAGCAGTTCTTC. The full variable domain, rest sourced from reference TRBV28 and TRBJ2-1, is DVKVTQSSRYLVKRTGEKVFLECVQDMDHENMFWYRQDPGLGLRLIYFSYDVKMKEKGDIPEGYSVSREKKERFSLILESASTNQTSMYLCASFPSGGGEQFFGPGTRLTVL.

The rearrangement uses TRBV2 and TRBJ1-1, with 7 bases matching TRBD1. The CDR3 is 12 amino acids. Germline CDR1 is SNHLY and CDR2 is FYNNEI. With V trimmed by 6 bases and J by 11 bases, 9 bases remained unmatched. CDR3 sequence reads: CASRRGQDKAFF. Here the CDR3 DNA reads TGTGCCAGCAGACGTGGACAGGACAAGGCTTTCTTT.

This chain uses TRBV10-3 with TRBJ2-7, with 10 nucleotides matching TRBD1. The V gene's germline CDR1 is ENHRY and CDR2 SYGVKD. After removal of 4 bases from V and 7 bases from J, the junction contained 4 bases not matched to a gene. The CDR3 has 13 residues. CDR3 loop: CAISGTGGREQYF. For the CDR3, the DNA is TGTGCCATCAGTGGGACAGGGGGGCGAGAGCAGTACTTC.

This clone was found once. CDR3 DNA sequence: TGTGCCAGCAGTGACGACAGGGCAGGGCAGTACTTC. This codes for CASSDDRAGQYF. The rearrangement uses TRBV2 and TRBJ2-7; 7 nucleotides line up with TRBD1. J gave up 9 bases and V 3 bases, and 5 bases lay outside the gene matches. The CDR3 loop spans 12 amino acids. Germline V gene sequence: CDR1 SNHLY, CDR2 FYNNEI.

V is TRBV2 and J is TRBJ2-3; TRBD2 matches 12 bases. The J segment lost 2 bases and the V segment lost 5 bases, leaving 5 bases of the junction unmatched. The CDR3 covers 16 residues. Germline V gene data show CDR1 as SNHLY and CDR2 as FYNNEI. The CDR3 nucleotides are TGTGCCAGCAGTCCCCTAGCGGGAGGGATCACAGATACGCAGTATTTT. Its protein is CASSPLAGGITDTQYF.

J is TRBJ2-1 and V is TRBV9; 11 bases line up with TRBD2. V lost 2 bases and J lost 2; bases outside the gene matches: 6. This CDR3 contains 17 residues. The germline CDR1 and CDR2 sequences are SGDLS and YYNGEE. CDR3 sequence reads: CASSVSSGRYTYNEQFF. The CDR3 DNA reads as TGTGCCAGCAGCGTCTCTAGCGGGAGGTACACCTACAATGAGCAGTTCTTC.

The rearrangement links TRBV14 to TRBJ1-2; possibly TRBD1 for D (6 bases). The germline V and J ends were trimmed by 5 bases and 8 bases, with 15 bases remaining between them. In germline, CDR1 is SGHDN, CDR2 FVKESK. CDR3 length: 13 residues. Here the CDR3 reads CASSDAGVFGYTF. DNA of the CDR3: TGTGCCAGCAGCGACGCAGGGGTTTTCGGCTACACCTTC.

The chain recombines TRBV28 with TRBJ1-6; D remains ambiguous. Trimming removed 2 bases at V and 6 bases at J, with 11 bases between. The CDR3 length is 15 residues. Germline V gives CDR1 MDHEN, CDR2 SYDVKM. This CDR3 is CASSLIAGSNSPLHF. The CDR3 DNA sequence: TGTGCCAGCAGTTTAATTGCCGGGTCTAATTCACCCCTCCACTTT.

The chain couples TRBV28 to TRBJ2-3; TRBD1 agrees at 8 bases. Germline V CDR1 and CDR2: MDHEN, SYDVKM. V lost 5 bases, J lost 6 bases, and 7 bases stayed unmatched. The CDR3 spans 14 residues. The CDR3 sequence is CASSLGQGGDTQYF. CDR3 coding DNA: TGTGCCAGCAGTCTAGGACAGGGTGGGGATACGCAGTATTTT.

V usage is TRBV19 and J usage is TRBJ1-5; possibly TRBD1 for D (6 bases). Germline V lookup: CDR1 LNHDA, CDR2 SQIVND (reference sequence). This CDR3 comprises 14 residues. With 6 bases removed from V and 9 bases from J, the gap between germline ends came to 18 bases. The DNA of the CDR3 is TGTGCCAGTAGGCCGGACAGTATTAACCCGCCCCAGCATTTT. Protein product: CASRPDSINPPQHF.